Listed below are T cell receptor beta chains from one sample, sequenced in a study of CXCR3-negative and CXCR3-positive naive CD8 T cells. Using the 5' RACE reads, TCRdb records one entry per CDR3 protein without DNA. In total, the table holds over 95,000 distinct CDR3 sequences. The sequenced sample consisted of naive CXCR3+ CD8+ T cells from blood. The receptors originated from a human donor in good health. Some clones in this sample may be carry-over from other donors' samples. CDR3s include the opening cysteine and the closing phenylalanine or tryptophan. The order of the fields is J gene, V gene, CDR3 protein.

j_gene: TRBJ2-1; v_gene: TRBV12-3/TRBV12-4; CDR3aa: CASSLAKTGTRAYDEQFF
j_gene: TRBJ2-7; v_gene: TRBV7-2; CDR3aa: CASSLAPRTGGYEQYF
j_gene: TRBJ2-2; v_gene: TRBV29-1; CDR3aa: CSVFRDSNTGELFF
j_gene: TRBJ2-2; v_gene: TRBV28; CDR3aa: CAARGANTGELFF
j_gene: TRBJ2-3; v_gene: TRBV7-9; CDR3aa: CASSFDSRLSTTDTQYF
j_gene: TRBJ1-1; v_gene: TRBV29-1; CDR3aa: CSVEPGEAEAFF
j_gene: TRBJ2-5; v_gene: TRBV12-3/TRBV12-4; CDR3aa: CASSLGPGLAEEQETQYF
j_gene: TRBJ2-7; v_gene: TRBV7-2; CDR3aa: CASSFWEVHEQYF
j_gene: TRBJ1-5; v_gene: TRBV9; CDR3aa: CASSPTGTPAQPQHF
j_gene: TRBJ2-1; v_gene: TRBV20-1; CDR3aa: CSANSEGNEQFF
j_gene: TRBJ2-3; v_gene: TRBV7-2; CDR3aa: CASSPDPGLGGDTQYF
j_gene: TRBJ2-7; v_gene: TRBV23-1; CDR3aa: CASSQSGGGPQYEQYF
j_gene: TRBJ2-7; v_gene: TRBV7-6; CDR3aa: CASSPEGGAYEQYF
j_gene: TRBJ1-1; v_gene: TRBV30; CDR3aa: CAWSVGGLNTEAFF
j_gene: TRBJ2-5; v_gene: TRBV6-2/TRBV6-3; CDR3aa: CASSYKQETQYF
j_gene: TRBJ2-7; v_gene: TRBV28; CDR3aa: CASSYRSGLAGTSEQYF
j_gene: TRBJ2-7; v_gene: TRBV20-1; CDR3aa: CSASRRSTEPYEQYF
j_gene: TRBJ2-7; v_gene: TRBV29-1; CDR3aa: CSVEEGGVSGRIYEQYF
j_gene: TRBJ2-1; v_gene: TRBV29-1; CDR3aa: CSVADYNEQFF
j_gene: TRBJ2-3; v_gene: TRBV7-6; CDR3aa: CASSLIGVQDTQYF
j_gene: TRBJ2-1; v_gene: TRBV6-5; CDR3aa: CASNIAGGTYNEQFF
j_gene: TRBJ2-5; v_gene: TRBV2; CDR3aa: CASRDLLGQGVEQETQYF
j_gene: TRBJ2-2; v_gene: TRBV11-2; CDR3aa: CASSLWGPGELFF
j_gene: TRBJ2-1; v_gene: TRBV20-1; CDR3aa: CSARDYSGYNEQFF
j_gene: TRBJ1-4; v_gene: TRBV11-2; CDR3aa: CASMGGHLLTTNEKLFF
j_gene: TRBJ2-5; v_gene: TRBV4-1; CDR3aa: CASSLVRGETQYF
j_gene: TRBJ2-7; v_gene: TRBV10-3; CDR3aa: CAIVAMGRDSSSYEQYF
j_gene: TRBJ2-1; v_gene: TRBV12-3/TRBV12-4; CDR3aa: CASSSGQQNEQFF
j_gene: TRBJ2-7; v_gene: TRBV11-1; CDR3aa: CASSPGRGAGLYEQYF
j_gene: TRBJ2-3; v_gene: TRBV2; CDR3aa: CASSYPRGGVADTQYF
j_gene: TRBJ2-7; v_gene: TRBV20-1; CDR3aa: CSALSTGVDYEQYF
j_gene: TRBJ1-1; v_gene: TRBV7-9; CDR3aa: CASSFVQGAGTEAFF
j_gene: TRBJ2-7; v_gene: TRBV4-3; CDR3aa: CASSQGRATYEQYF
j_gene: TRBJ2-7; v_gene: TRBV15; CDR3aa: CATSRDRTVLEQYF
j_gene: TRBJ2-2; v_gene: TRBV12-3/TRBV12-4; CDR3aa: CASIPEAGRSTGELFF
j_gene: TRBJ2-1; v_gene: TRBV2; CDR3aa: CASSLETGGGGRAINEQFF
j_gene: TRBJ1-5; v_gene: TRBV7-2; CDR3aa: CASSRTELSNQPQHF
j_gene: TRBJ2-7; v_gene: TRBV29-1; CDR3aa: CSVEESRGYDYEQYF
j_gene: TRBJ2-5; v_gene: TRBV7-7; CDR3aa: CASSLLAGHVETQYF
j_gene: TRBJ2-7; v_gene: TRBV4-3; CDR3aa: CASSQAPAGGPFTNEQYF
j_gene: TRBJ2-3; v_gene: TRBV15; CDR3aa: CATSRTSSGGSRDTQYF
j_gene: TRBJ2-7; v_gene: TRBV5-5; CDR3aa: CASSLIFPGAYEQYF
j_gene: TRBJ1-1; v_gene: TRBV7-9; CDR3aa: CASSPPTGKAEAFF
j_gene: TRBJ2-5; v_gene: TRBV30; CDR3aa: CAGLAGGEETQYF
j_gene: TRBJ2-3; v_gene: TRBV29-1; CDR3aa: CSVAGTSGRTDTQYF